This T cell receptor (beta chain) was identified in a study of T-cell reconstitution after alpha-beta-depleted transplantation in children. The CDR3 totals 15 residues. Germline V gene data show CDR1 as DFQATT and CDR2 as SNEGSKA (reference sequence). Unique molecular identifiers were used to barcode this TCRbeta library. MiXCR, applied by TCRdb to the PCR reads, yields one record per CDR3 protein. The repertoire holds hundreds of thousands of distinct CDR3 sequences, with about 11% as singletons. Findings of the study overall: At day 60, the high TCRbeta diversity found in some patients originated from recipient T cells and thymic progenitors that had survived. From newly produced T cells came most of the T-cell counts and diversity one year after transplant. Expanded graft clones, several hundred of them, were reportedly the source of alpha-beta T cells about two months after transplant.

As to this clonotype: Its antigen is still unknown.

The chain couples TRBV20-1 to TRBJ2-7, with D tentatively TRBD2 (5 bases). This clonotype originated in a child under two years old with acute myeloid leukemia, due to receive a stem cell transplant. The sample was PBMCs, taken before TCRalphabeta/CD19-depleted stem cell transplant. The CDR3 DNA reads TGCTGTACTAGAGATCCCCTAGCCCAATCCTACGAGCAGTACTTC. Amino acids: CCTRDPLAQSYEQYF.